This TCR beta chain is from a study of blood T cells in healthy people across ages. Whole-study results and caveats: A greater number of naive CD4+ cells and higher diversity distinguished long-lived donors from aged donors.

Remarks on this clonotype: Its antigen is not identified.

V lost 4 bases to trimming and J lost 5 bases, with 11 bases between them. The CDR3 contains 13 residues. CDR1 is SGHDN and CDR2 is FVKESK in the germline V gene. The sample, 7.5 to 10 milliliters of peripheral blood, was drawn from each donor. The second PCR ran about 6 to 11 cycles with a sample-barcoded 5' primer and J-beta primers. Each cDNA was tagged by a template-switch adaptor containing 12 random nucleotides. MiXCR was run by TCRdb on the 5' RACE reads, yielding one entry per CDR3 protein. The sample includes 1.5 million to 2 million distinct CDR3 sequences, roughly 30% of them seen just once.

The J gene is TRBJ1-1, the V gene TRBV14; D may be TRBD1 (6 bases). The sequence was collected from a woman aged 30 to 39 in good health. The sample was blood. In nucleotides, the CDR3 is TGTGCCAGCAGCCTTCAGAGGGGGACTGAAGCTTTCTTT. Its translation: CASSLQRGTEAFF. The complete variable domain, with remaining parts taken from reference TRBV14 and TRBJ1-1, reads EAGVTQFPSHSVIEKGQTVTLRCDPISGHDNLYWYRRVMGKEIKFLLHFVKESKQDESGMPNNRFLAERTGGTYSTLKVQPAELEDSGVYFCASSLQRGTEAFFGQGTRLTVV.